The rows below give T cell receptor beta chains drawn from one sample of a study of shared clonotypes between healthy human individuals. Sequenced by immunoSEQ multiplex PCR; TCRdb stores in-frame clones only, minus some. The sample has some 980,000 clones; about three quarters are singletons. The sample comprised memory CD4+ T cells sorted from blood. These receptors came from a man aged 18 to 30 in good health. CDR3s include the opening cysteine and the closing phenylalanine or tryptophan. D genes are given only for firm matches. Clone size, where shown, is once, few, many, or a class for clones that have expanded.

v_gene: TRBV6-6; abundance: NA; len: 16; d_gene: NA; j_gene: TRBJ1-5; CDR3aa: CASTGGMGYSNQPQHF; CDR3nt: TGTGCCAGCACAGGCGGTATGGGATATAGCAATCAGCCCCAGCATTTT
v_gene: TRBV4-1; abundance: NA; len: 17; d_gene: TRBD2; j_gene: TRBJ2-3; CDR3aa: CASSQEASGAFGDTQYF; CDR3nt: TGCGCCAGCAGCCAAGAAGCTAGCGGAGCCTTTGGGGATACGCAGTATTTT
v_gene: TRBV5-4; abundance: NA; len: 14; d_gene: NA; j_gene: TRBJ2-7; CDR3aa: CASSLVGASYEQYF; CDR3nt: TGTGCCAGCAGCTTGGTCGGAGCTTCCTACGAGCAGTACTTC
v_gene: TRBV5-4; abundance: NA; len: 17; d_gene: TRBD2; j_gene: TRBJ2-3; CDR3aa: CASSIPSGGFGTDTQYF; CDR3nt: TGTGCCAGCAGCATCCCTAGCGGGGGCTTTGGCACAGATACGCAGTATTTT
v_gene: TRBV6-1; abundance: many; len: 15; d_gene: NA; j_gene: TRBJ2-2; CDR3aa: CASSEVPVGLGELFF; CDR3nt: TGTGCCAGCAGTGAAGTCCCTGTGGGCCTCGGGGAGCTGTTTTTT
v_gene: TRBV11-2; abundance: NA; len: 16; d_gene: NA; j_gene: TRBJ2-1; CDR3aa: CASSLRPDSSYNEQFF; CDR3nt: TGTGCCAGCAGCTTAAGGCCTGACAGCTCCTACAATGAGCAGTTCTTC
v_gene: TRBV5-6; abundance: few; len: 16; d_gene: TRBD1; j_gene: TRBJ1-2; CDR3aa: CASSLYGDRRLDGYTF; CDR3nt: TGTGCCAGCAGCTTATATGGGGACAGGCGGCTTGATGGCTACACCTTC
v_gene: TRBV30; abundance: NA; len: 11; d_gene: NA; j_gene: TRBJ2-5; CDR3aa: CAWSVGETQYF; CDR3nt: TGTGCCTGGAGTGTTGGTGAGACCCAGTACTTC
v_gene: TRBV7-2; abundance: NA; len: 13; d_gene: NA; j_gene: TRBJ2-7; CDR3aa: CASSPIYFYEQYF; CDR3nt: TGTGCCAGCAGCCCGATCTACTTCTACGAGCAGTACTTC
v_gene: TRBV14; abundance: NA; len: 14; d_gene: NA; j_gene: TRBJ2-4; CDR3aa: CASSQRLAKNIQYF; CDR3nt: TGTGCCAGCAGCCAAAGGCTAGCCAAAAACATTCAGTACTTC
v_gene: TRBV18; abundance: NA; len: 14; d_gene: NA; j_gene: TRBJ2-1; CDR3aa: CASSPGGAHNEQFF; CDR3nt: TGTGCCAGCTCACCCGGGGGAGCTCACAATGAGCAGTTCTTC
v_gene: TRBV6-1; abundance: NA; len: 14; d_gene: NA; j_gene: TRBJ2-2; CDR3aa: CASSAPVGTGELFF; CDR3nt: TGTGCCAGCAGTGCCCCCGTAGGCACCGGGGAGCTGTTTTTT
v_gene: TRBV9; abundance: few; len: 15; d_gene: NA; j_gene: TRBJ2-3; CDR3aa: CASSVRAVETDTQYF; CDR3nt: TGTGCCAGCAGCGTCCGGGCCGTAGAGACAGATACGCAGTATTTT
v_gene: TRBV10-3; abundance: NA; len: 15; d_gene: TRBD2; j_gene: TRBJ2-7; CDR3aa: CAIRGLAGDSYEQYF; CDR3nt: TGTGCCATCAGGGGACTAGCGGGGGATTCCTACGAGCAGTACTTC
v_gene: TRBV7-6; abundance: once; len: 16; d_gene: TRBD1; j_gene: TRBJ1-5; CDR3aa: CASSQVDGQGVQPQHF; CDR3nt: TGTGCCAGCAGCCAGGTAGACGGACAGGGGGTTCAGCCCCAGCATTTT
v_gene: TRBV7-2; abundance: NA; len: 13; d_gene: NA; j_gene: TRBJ2-7; CDR3aa: CASSLQRSYEQYF; CDR3nt: TGTGCCAGCAGCCTACAGCGTTCCTACGAGCAGTACTTC
v_gene: TRBV2; abundance: NA; len: 15; d_gene: NA; j_gene: TRBJ1-2; CDR3aa: CASRLDQEANYGYTF; CDR3nt: TGTGCCAGCCGGCTGGATCAGGAAGCTAACTATGGCTACACCTTC
v_gene: TRBV14; abundance: NA; len: 17; d_gene: NA; j_gene: TRBJ1-4; CDR3aa: CASSHSNLWGGSGKLFF; CDR3nt: TGTGCCAGCAGCCACTCTAACCTTTGGGGGGGTAGCGGAAAACTGTTTTTT
v_gene: TRBV30; abundance: NA; len: 13; d_gene: NA; j_gene: TRBJ1-5; CDR3aa: CAWKVTSNQPQHF; CDR3nt: TGTGCCTGGAAGGTAACGAGCAATCAGCCCCAGCATTTT
v_gene: TRBV5-4; abundance: few; len: 17; d_gene: TRBD2; j_gene: TRBJ2-7; CDR3aa: CASSLGLAGARGDEQYF; CDR3nt: TGTGCCAGCAGCTTGGGACTAGCGGGAGCTAGGGGCGACGAGCAGTACTTC
v_gene: TRBV10-1; abundance: NA; len: 13; d_gene: NA; j_gene: TRBJ2-3; CDR3aa: CASSGRGQDTQYF; CDR3nt: TGCGCCAGCAGCGGCCGCGGCCAGGATACGCAGTATTTT
v_gene: TRBV5-1; abundance: NA; len: 15; d_gene: TRBD1; j_gene: TRBJ2-7; CDR3aa: CASSTRQGLTYEQYF; CDR3nt: TGCGCCAGCAGCACCCGACAGGGTCTAACCTACGAGCAGTACTTC
v_gene: TRBV11-2; abundance: many; len: 12; d_gene: NA; j_gene: TRBJ2-5; CDR3aa: CASRAGVETQYF; CDR3nt: TGTGCCAGCAGGGCCGGGGTGGAGACCCAGTACTTC
v_gene: TRBV6-5; abundance: few; len: 15; d_gene: NA; j_gene: TRBJ2-1; CDR3aa: CASSYSGTSNNEQFF; CDR3nt: TGTGCCAGCAGTTACTCTGGGACATCCAACAATGAGCAGTTCTTC
v_gene: TRBV2; abundance: NA; len: 15; d_gene: TRBD2; j_gene: TRBJ2-1; CDR3aa: CASSKTSGGAIEQFF; CDR3nt: TGTGCCAGCAGTAAAACTAGCGGGGGGGCAATTGAGCAGTTCTTC
v_gene: TRBV11-2; abundance: once; len: 17; d_gene: NA; j_gene: TRBJ2-7; CDR3aa: CASSSLRGGKASGEQYF; CDR3nt: TGTGCCAGCAGCTCCTTGAGGGGCGGGAAGGCATCGGGTGAGCAGTACTTC
v_gene: TRBV4-3; abundance: NA; len: 14; d_gene: NA; j_gene: TRBJ1-5; CDR3aa: CASSQGQGSQPQHF; CDR3nt: TGCGCCAGCAGCCAAGGTCAGGGCAGTCAGCCCCAGCATTTT
v_gene: TRBV2; abundance: NA; len: 16; d_gene: TRBD1; j_gene: TRBJ1-2; CDR3aa: CASSEGLPGQGNGYTF; CDR3nt: TGTGCCAGCAGTGAGGGGCTTCCGGGACAGGGGAATGGCTACACCTTC
v_gene: TRBV7-2; abundance: NA; len: 16; d_gene: TRBD2; j_gene: TRBJ2-5; CDR3aa: CASTSLAGRYQETQYF; CDR3nt: TGTGCCAGCACCTCTTTAGCGGGCCGGTACCAAGAGACCCAGTACTTC
v_gene: TRBV27; abundance: NA; len: 13; d_gene: TRBD1; j_gene: TRBJ1-4; CDR3aa: CARRQGGNEKLFF; CDR3nt: TGTGCCAGGCGACAGGGAGGGAACGAAAAACTGTTTTTT
v_gene: TRBV28; abundance: NA; len: 15; d_gene: NA; j_gene: TRBJ1-4; CDR3aa: CASSPHTGFNEKLFF; CDR3nt: TGTGCCAGCAGTCCCCATACAGGGTTTAATGAAAAACTGTTTTTT
v_gene: TRBV4-1; abundance: NA; len: 15; d_gene: TRBD2; j_gene: TRBJ2-1; CDR3aa: CASSQDRGGYNEQFF; CDR3nt: TGCGCCAGCAGCCAAGATCGGGGGGGCTACAATGAGCAGTTCTTC
v_gene: TRBV12-5; abundance: NA; len: 15; d_gene: NA; j_gene: TRBJ1-4; CDR3aa: CASGLDGTLGEKLFF; CDR3nt: TGTGCTAGTGGTTTGGACGGGACTCTGGGGGAAAAACTGTTTTTT
v_gene: TRBV19; abundance: NA; len: 15; d_gene: TRBD1; j_gene: TRBJ1-1; CDR3aa: CASSRQGAENTEAFF; CDR3nt: TGTGCCAGTAGTAGGCAGGGGGCCGAGAACACTGAAGCTTTCTTT
v_gene: TRBV5-1; abundance: NA; len: 12; d_gene: NA; j_gene: TRBJ2-5; CDR3aa: CASSLNQETQYF; CDR3nt: TGCGCCAGCAGCTTGAACCAAGAGACCCAGTACTTC
v_gene: TRBV5-1; abundance: NA; len: 14; d_gene: TRBD2; j_gene: TRBJ2-1; CDR3aa: CASSASGGYNEQFF; CDR3nt: TGCGCCAGCAGCGCTAGCGGGGGGTACAATGAGCAGTTCTTC
v_gene: TRBV30; abundance: NA; len: 13; d_gene: NA; j_gene: TRBJ1-1; CDR3aa: CAWSGIFKGKAFF; CDR3nt: TGTGCCTGGAGCGGGATTTTCAAAGGGAAAGCTTTCTTT
v_gene: TRBV19; abundance: once; len: 13; d_gene: NA; j_gene: TRBJ2-5; CDR3aa: CASSLGTDETQYF; CDR3nt: TGTGCCAGTAGCCTCGGTACAGATGAGACCCAGTACTTC
v_gene: TRBV10-3; abundance: few; len: 13; d_gene: NA; j_gene: TRBJ1-2; CDR3aa: CAIGETANYGYTF; CDR3nt: TGTGCCATCGGAGAGACAGCGAACTATGGCTACACCTTC
v_gene: TRBV6-1; abundance: NA; len: 15; d_gene: TRBD2; j_gene: TRBJ2-5; CDR3aa: CASSRSGGAQETQYF; CDR3nt: TGTGCCAGCAGTAGAAGCGGGGGGGCCCAAGAGACCCAGTACTTC
v_gene: TRBV30; abundance: once; len: 13; d_gene: NA; j_gene: TRBJ1-4; CDR3aa: CAWSADESEKLFF; CDR3nt: TGTGCCTGGAGCGCGGACGAAAGCGAAAAACTGTTTTTT
v_gene: TRBV4-1; abundance: NA; len: 13; d_gene: NA; j_gene: TRBJ2-7; CDR3aa: CASSQRGAYEQYF; CDR3nt: TGCGCCAGCAGCCAAAGGGGTGCCTACGAGCAGTACTTC
v_gene: TRBV30; abundance: NA; len: 10; d_gene: NA; j_gene: TRBJ2-2; CDR3aa: CAWGGRELFF; CDR3nt: TGTGCCTGGGGGGGGAGGGAGCTGTTTTTT
v_gene: TRBV9; abundance: NA; len: 13; d_gene: NA; j_gene: TRBJ1-2; CDR3aa: CASSVGTDYGYTF; CDR3nt: TGTGCCAGCAGCGTAGGCACCGACTATGGCTACACCTTC
v_gene: TRBV11-2; abundance: NA; len: 16; d_gene: TRBD2; j_gene: TRBJ2-2; CDR3aa: CASSSSGAGGTGELFF; CDR3nt: TGTGCCAGCAGTTCCAGCGGTGCGGGAGGCACCGGGGAGCTGTTTTTT
v_gene: TRBV6-6; abundance: NA; len: 15; d_gene: TRBD1; j_gene: TRBJ1-5; CDR3aa: CASSLDRAINQPQHF; CDR3nt: TGTGCCAGCAGTTTGGACAGGGCCATCAATCAGCCCCAGCATTTT
v_gene: TRBV28; abundance: many; len: 14; d_gene: NA; j_gene: TRBJ1-2; CDR3aa: CASSRTTSNYGYTF; CDR3nt: TGTGCCAGCAGTCGAACGACTTCTAACTATGGCTACACCTTC
v_gene: TRBV2; abundance: NA; len: 18; d_gene: NA; j_gene: TRBJ2-7; CDR3aa: CASSEFLGFGPISYEQYF; CDR3nt: TGTGCCAGCAGTGAATTTCTAGGTTTCGGGCCGATTTCCTACGAGCAGTACTTC
v_gene: TRBV6-1; abundance: few; len: 15; d_gene: TRBD1; j_gene: TRBJ1-4; CDR3aa: CASSEIRGSGEKLFF; CDR3nt: TGTGCCAGCAGTGAAATCAGGGGGAGTGGTGAAAAACTGTTTTTT
v_gene: TRBV2; abundance: many; len: 13; d_gene: NA; j_gene: TRBJ2-1; CDR3aa: CASSVNTYNEQFF; CDR3nt: TGTGCCAGCAGTGTGAATACCTACAATGAGCAGTTCTTC